These 29 T cell receptor beta chains came from one sample sequenced in a study of breast tumors, draining lymph nodes, adjacent tissues. Axillary draining lymph nodes of breast cancer patients supplied the node samples. TCRdb passed the multiplex PCR reads through MiXCR, listing each CDR3 protein once. This table holds 100,000 to 150,000 distinct CDR3 sequences, 20% to 25% found once. Sequencing was done on a sample of axillary lymph node tissue. All receptors come from a female donor with breast cancer. Some clones in this sample may be carry-over from other donors' samples.

At least ten counts were recorded for this clonotype. The chain combines TRBV4-2 with TRBJ2-1; weak D call: TRBD1 (6 bases). CDR1 is LGHNA and CDR2 is YNFKEQ in the germline V gene. The V gene lost 2 bases and the J gene lost 5 bases, with 10 bases spanning the gap. This CDR3 is 14 amino acids long. The CDR3 here is CASSQLGADNEQFF. The CDR3 coding sequence is TGTGCCAGCAGCCAATTGGGGGCTGACAATGAGCAGTTCTTC.

About this clonotype itself: Possible read error: a much larger clone is one base away. V gene TRBV5-6 combines with J gene TRBJ2-1; 7 nucleotides match TRBD2. The CDR3 is made up of 16 amino acids. Germline CDR1 SGHDT, CDR2 YYEEEE. CDR3 protein: CASSQDGTNTYNEQLF. The CDR3 DNA follows: TGTGCCAGCAGCCAAGATGGGACTAACACGTACAATGAGCAGCTCTTC.

At least ten counts were recorded for this clonotype. The genes are TRBV20-1 and TRBJ2-5; D gene ambiguous. V lost 1 base, J lost 2 bases, and 11 bases lay in between. This CDR3 has 14 amino acids. Germline-derived CDR1 and CDR2 are DFQATT and SNEGSKA (reference sequence). The CDR3 bases are TGCAGTGCTAGAGGGGTAGGGAAACAAGAGACCCAGTACTTC. Translated, it gives CSARGVGKQETQYF.

This clonotype was observed at least ten times. The chain has TRBV4-1 and TRBJ2-1; 7 bases agree with TRBD2. Germline CDR1 reads MGHRA; CDR2 reads YSYEKL. The J segment lost 0 bases and the V segment lost 0 bases, leaving 8 bases of the junction unmatched. CDR3 size: 18 residues. The CDR3 nucleotides read TGCGCCAGCAGCCAAGATATGGTCGGCGGGAGCTCCTACAATGAGCAGTTCTTC. Its translation is CASSQDMVGGSSYNEQFF.

Many counts were recorded for this clonotype. The chain couples TRBV6-1 to TRBJ1-6, with 7 bases matching TRBD1. Losses at the gene ends were 2 bases for V and 8 bases for J; bases not matched to a gene: 6. CDR3 length: 15 amino acids. The V gene's germline CDR1 is MNHNS and CDR2 SASEGT. The CDR3, as DNA: TGTGCCAGCAGTGAACTGGGAGGGGGCGATTCACCCCTCCACTTT. Translation: CASSELGGGDSPLHF.

Of note for this clonotype: One end of the junction fails to match germline, which may point to a read error. The chain uses TRBV6-1 and TRBJ2-1; 9 positions agree with TRBD2. Germline V gene data show CDR1 as MNHNS and CDR2 as SASEGT. This CDR3 contains 17 residues. CDR3 sequence: CASSEDHSGSSYNERFF. CDR3 in DNA: TGTGCCAGCAGTGAAGACCATAGCGGGAGCTCCTACAATGAGCGGTTCTTC.

There are many counts of this clonotype. The CDR3 nucleotides are TGTGCCAGCAGCGAAGTTGCCTCTGGGGCCAACGTCCTGACTTTC. Protein: CASSEVASGANVLTF. The chain has TRBV7-9 and TRBJ2-6, with D unclear. The ends were cut back, 5 bases at V and 0 bases at J, with 8 bases in the middle. The length of the CDR3 is 15 residues. Germline CDR1 SEHNR, CDR2 FQNEAQ (reference sequence).

Points on this clonotype: Given a much more abundant clone one base away, this may be a read error. The chain is built from TRBV7-9 and TRBJ2-7; D not resolved. The CDR3 is 12 residues long. The germline gives CDR1 SEHNR, CDR2 FQNEAQ (reference sequence). The chain's CDR3 is CASGLDFREQYF. The CDR3 DNA reads as TGTGCCAGCGGCTTAGATTTTAGAGAGCAGTACTTC.

This clonotype was recorded at least ten times. One junction end disagrees with the germline gene, perhaps due to a read error. This chain uses TRBV18 with TRBJ2-7, with TRBD2 identical over 11 bases. Germline V gene sequence: CDR1 KGHSH, CDR2 LQKENI. The CDR3 spans 13 residues. This CDR3 reads CASHELAGAQRNF. As DNA, the CDR3 is TGTGCCAGCCACGAACTAGCGGGGGCCCAGAGGAATTTC.

Notes on this clonotype: This may be a read error, as it is one base from a much larger clone. The rearrangement uses TRBV25-1 and TRBJ2-7, with a tentative D call TRBD2 (6 bases). Germline V gives CDR1 MGHDK, CDR2 SYGVNS. CDR3 length equals 15 residues. V was clipped by 4 bases and J by 1 base, with 14 bases between them. The DNA of the CDR3 is TGTGCCAGCAGTGGAGTGGACGGGAGTTCCTACGAGCAGTACTTC. Its protein is CASSGVDGSSYEQYF.

This clonotype was picked up many times. The genes are TRBV19 and TRBJ2-3, with D unresolved. The V and J ends lost 8 bases and 6 bases respectively, with 12 bases between them. The germline CDR1 and CDR2 sequences are LNHDA and SQIVND (reference sequence). The CDR3 has 12 amino acids. The CDR3 protein is CASRNSADTQYF. CDR3 in DNA: TGTGCCAGTCGCAACTCAGCGGATACGCAGTATTTT.

Many counts were recorded for this clonotype. The chain carries TRBV20-1 and TRBJ2-5; TRBD1 or TRBD2 may be the D gene (5 bases each). The CDR3 loop spans 13 amino acids. The V gene's germline CDR1 is DFQATT and CDR2 SNEGSKA (reference sequence). V gave up 4 bases and J gave up 4 bases, with 13 bases separating them. The CDR3 here is CSAMRGRLETQYF. Written as DNA, the CDR3 is TGCAGTGCTATGAGGGGAAGGCTAGAGACCCAGTACTTC.

This clonotype was found many times. The chain uses TRBV2 and TRBJ2-3; 8 bases line up with TRBD2. Per the germline V gene, CDR1 is SNHLY and CDR2 is FYNNEI. The CDR3 is made up of 15 amino acids. V trimming: 6 bases; J trimming: 4 bases; junction bases outside the gene matches: 9. CDR3 in amino acids: CASSLSGKGSDTQYF. DNA for the CDR3: TGTGCCAGCAGCCTTAGCGGGAAGGGGTCAGATACGCAGTATTTT.

In this sample, this clonotype turned up many times. V is TRBV5-4 and J is TRBJ2-6; D remains ambiguous. This CDR3 has 16 amino acids. V was clipped by 0 bases and J by 0 bases, with 7 bases between them. Looked up from germline, CDR1 is SGHNT and CDR2 is YYREEE (reference sequence). CDR3 DNA: TGTGCCAGCAGCTTGGTAACATTCTCTGGGGCCAACGTCCTGACTTTC. As protein: CASSLVTFSGANVLTF.

Points on this clonotype: Just one base apart from a much larger clone, this may be a read error. This chain links TRBV19 with TRBJ2-1; D not resolved. CDR1 LNHDA and CDR2 SQIVND come from the germline V gene (reference sequence). This CDR3 is built from 13 residues. The ends were cut back, 5 bases at V and 1 base at J, with 6 bases in the middle. The CDR3 spells CASSGYSYNEQFF. CDR3 in DNA: TGTGCCAGTAGTGGCTATTCCTACAATGAGCAGTTCTTC.

Regarding this clonotype: A clone one base away is much larger, so this may be a read error. The V call is TRBV9, the J call TRBJ2-2, with D perhaps TRBD1 (5 bases). Germline V lookup: CDR1 SGDLS, CDR2 YYNGEE. The CDR3 is 16 residues long. V lost 3 bases and J lost 9, with 21 bases in between. CDR3 in amino acids: CASSGEVTEPTRELFF. The CDR3 DNA follows: TGTGCCAGCAGCGGAGAGGTGACAGAGCCTACCAGGGAGCTGTTTTTT.

This clonotype was counted ten times or more. J is TRBJ2-3 and V is TRBV20-1; 10 nucleotides line up with TRBD1. The V gene's germline CDR1 is DFQATT and CDR2 SNEGSKA (reference sequence). The CDR3 sequence is 14 residues long. The J segment lost 6 bases and the V segment lost 3 bases, leaving 6 bases of the junction unmatched. CDR3 DNA: TGCAGTGCTAGGGGACAGGGGATGAGGGATACGCAGTATTTT. Translating it yields CSARGQGMRDTQYF.

The table lists this clonotype with many counts. The chain employs TRBV14 and TRBJ2-5; possible D gene TRBD2, 10 bases. In germline, CDR1 is SGHDN, CDR2 FVKESK. The CDR3 totals 17 residues. Trimming cost V 2 bases and J 5 bases, with 21 bases left between them. The CDR3 here is CASSQYHTSGTGETQYF. The DNA of the CDR3 is TGTGCCAGCAGCCAATACCATACTAGCGGGACAGGGGAGACCCAGTACTTC.

On this clonotype itself: With a much larger clone just one base away, this may be a read error. This chain joins TRBV11-3 and TRBJ2-1; 11 nucleotides align to TRBD2. The CDR3 has 18 residues. In germline, CDR1 is SGHNT, CDR2 YENEEA. The V gene end was trimmed by 5 bases and the J gene end by 2 bases; junction bases not matched to a gene: 11. This CDR3 is CASSPRTSGSSPYNEQFF. The CDR3 nucleotides read TGTGCCAGCAGCCCCCGGACTAGCGGGTCCAGCCCCTACAATGAGCAGTTCTTC.

This clonotype occurred many times. The gene calls are TRBV7-2 and TRBJ1-5, with 8 bases that match TRBD1. In germline, CDR1 is SGHTA, CDR2 FQGNSA. J was trimmed by 7 bases and V by 4 bases; bases with no gene match: 3. This CDR3 comprises 13 residues. The DNA of the CDR3 is TGTGCCAGCAGCTCAGGACAGGGCCAGCCCCAGCATTTT. This encodes CASSSGQGQPQHF. The entire variable domain, with the rest obtained from reference TRBV7-2 and TRBJ1-5, is as follows: GAGVSQSPSNKVTEKGKDVELRCDPISGHTALYWYRQSLGQGLEFLIYFQGNSAPDKSGLPSDRFSAERTGGSVSTLTIQRTQQEDSAVYLCASSSGQGQPQHFGDGTRLSIL.

This clonotype was recorded at least ten times. V usage is TRBV20-1 and J usage is TRBJ2-7; 9 nucleotides match TRBD2. Unmatched junction bases numbered 9, after V lost 0 bases and J lost 0 bases. The length of the CDR3 is 17 residues. The V gene's germline CDR1 is DFQATT and CDR2 SNEGSKA (reference sequence). The CDR3: CSARDRLAGSSSYEQYF. CDR3 DNA sequence: TGCAGTGCTAGAGATCGCCTAGCGGGAAGTTCCTCCTACGAGCAGTACTTC.

There are many counts of this clonotype. This rearrangement joins TRBV9 to TRBJ2-1; TRBD2 agrees at 12 bases. Germline CDR1 SGDLS, CDR2 YYNGEE. The CDR3 consists of 16 residues. Trimming at V came to 0 bases and at J to 7 bases, leaving 5 bases not matched to a gene. The CDR3 DNA follows: TGTGCCAGCAGCGTAGGACCTAGCGGGAGGGGTAATGAGCAGTTCTTC. Amino acid sequence: CASSVGPSGRGNEQFF.

This sequence joins TRBV5-4 and TRBJ2-2; TRBD2 matches at 12 bases. V lost 4 bases, J lost 6 bases, and 7 bases stayed unmatched. The length of the CDR3 is 16 residues. Germline loops: CDR1 SGHNT, CDR2 YYREEE (reference sequence). Here the CDR3 DNA reads TGTGCCAGCAGCCCATGGACTAGCGGGACCTCCGGGGAGCTGTTTTTT. Its translation is CASSPWTSGTSGELFF.

This chain joins TRBV28 and TRBJ2-7; TRBD2 matches 12 bases. V lost 6 bases, J lost 3 bases, and 15 bases stayed unmatched. Germline CDR1 reads MDHEN; CDR2 reads SYDVKM. The CDR3 sequence is 18 residues long. The CDR3 loop is CASSYRTSGILRGYEQYF. CDR3 sequence (DNA): TGTGCCAGCAGCTACCGGACTAGCGGGATCTTACGGGGCTACGAGCAGTACTTC.

On this clonotype: A much bigger clone sits one base away, suggesting this may be a read error. This chain links TRBV5-1 with TRBJ2-2; D is unclear. Germline CDR1 SGHRS, CDR2 YFSETQ. This CDR3 contains 15 residues. Trimming stripped 5 bases from V and 2 bases from J, with 13 bases between. The DNA for the CDR3 is TGCGCCAGCAGTCCGGCGGTAGGCAACACCGGGGAGCTGTTTTTT. It codes for CASSPAVGNTGELFF.

Concerning this clonotype: Since a much larger clone is just one base distant, this may be a read error. In this CDR3 the conserved last residue, phenylalanine or tryptophan, is missing, so a read error is likely. The rearrangement links TRBV28 to TRBJ2-7, with 7 nucleotides matching TRBD2. Germline CDR1 reads MDHEN; CDR2 reads SYDVKM. The CDR3 spans 11 residues. Here the CDR3 reads CVVGGPYEQYL. CDR3 nucleotide sequence: TGTGTTGTGGGAGGGCCCTACGAGCAGTACCTC.

Points on this clonotype: This may stem from a read error, because a much larger clone lies one nucleotide away. This chain links TRBV20-1 with TRBJ2-3; D unclear. The CDR3 loop spans 14 amino acids. Germline V lookup: CDR1 DFQATT, CDR2 SNEGSKA (reference sequence). Here the CDR3 reads CSAGDKKASDTQYF. For the CDR3, the DNA is TGCAGTGCTGGAGACAAGAAGGCCTCGGATACGCAGTATTTT.

This clonotype showed up many times. V gene TRBV6-1 combines with J gene TRBJ2-2; no definite D call. V shed 7 bases and J shed 2 bases, with 11 bases lying between them. The germline V gene has CDR1 MNHNS and CDR2 SASEGT. CDR3 length equals 14 residues. The CDR3 region is CASILKHNTGELFF. The DNA for the CDR3 is TGTGCCAGCATTTTGAAGCATAACACCGGGGAGCTGTTTTTT.

On this clonotype itself: A clone one base away is much larger, so this may be a read error. The chain joins TRBV5-1 to TRBJ2-1; 9 bases align to TRBD2. After removal of 0 bases from V and 6 bases from J, the junction contained 19 bases not matched to a gene. The CDR3 has 20 residues. Germline V gives CDR1 SGHRS, CDR2 YFSETQ. CDR3 sequence (DNA): TGCGCCAGCAGCTTGGGGACTAGAGCGGGAGGAGGGTCGTTTGTCAATGAGCAGTTCTTC. Protein: CASSLGTRAGGGSFVNEQFF.